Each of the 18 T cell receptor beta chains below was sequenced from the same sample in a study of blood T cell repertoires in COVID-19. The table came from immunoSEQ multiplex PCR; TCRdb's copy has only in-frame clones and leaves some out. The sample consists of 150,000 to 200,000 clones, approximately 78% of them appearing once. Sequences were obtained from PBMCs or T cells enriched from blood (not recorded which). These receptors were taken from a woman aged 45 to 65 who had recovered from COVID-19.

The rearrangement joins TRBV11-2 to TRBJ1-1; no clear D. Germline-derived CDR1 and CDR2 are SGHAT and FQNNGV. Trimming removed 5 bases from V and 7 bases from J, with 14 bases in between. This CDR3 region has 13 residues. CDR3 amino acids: CASSPAREGEAFF. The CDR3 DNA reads TGTGCCAGCAGCCCAGCTAGGGAGGGTGAAGCTTTCTTT.

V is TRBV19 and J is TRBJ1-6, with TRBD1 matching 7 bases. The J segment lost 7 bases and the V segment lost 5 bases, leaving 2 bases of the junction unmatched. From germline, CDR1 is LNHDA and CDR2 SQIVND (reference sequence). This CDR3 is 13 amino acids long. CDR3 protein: CASSDRANSPLHF. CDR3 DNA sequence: TGTGCCAGTAGTGACAGGGCAAATTCACCCCTCCACTTT.

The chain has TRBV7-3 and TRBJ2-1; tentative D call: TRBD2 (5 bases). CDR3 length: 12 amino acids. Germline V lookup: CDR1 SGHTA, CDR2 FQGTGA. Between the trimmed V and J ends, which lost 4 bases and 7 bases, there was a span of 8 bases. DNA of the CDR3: TGTGCCAGCAGCTCCAGCGGAAATGAGCAGTTCTTC. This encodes CASSSSGNEQFF.

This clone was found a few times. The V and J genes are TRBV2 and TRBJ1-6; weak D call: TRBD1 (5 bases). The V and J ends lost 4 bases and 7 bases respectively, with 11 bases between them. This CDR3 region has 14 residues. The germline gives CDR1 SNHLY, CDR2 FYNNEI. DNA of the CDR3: TGTGCCAGCAGTGCAGGGTCTCTCAATTCACCCCTCCACTTT. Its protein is CASSAGSLNSPLHF. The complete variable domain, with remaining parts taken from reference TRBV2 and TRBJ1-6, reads EPEVTQTPSHQVTQMGQEVILRCVPISNHLYFYWYRQILGQKVEFLVSFYNNEISEKSEIFDDQFSVERPDGSNFTLKIRSTKLEDSAMYFCASSAGSLNSPLHFGNGTRLTVT.

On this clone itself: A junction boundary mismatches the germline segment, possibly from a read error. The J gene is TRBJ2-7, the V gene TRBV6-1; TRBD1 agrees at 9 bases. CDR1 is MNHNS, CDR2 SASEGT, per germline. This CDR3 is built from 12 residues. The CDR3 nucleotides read TGTGCCAGCAGTTCCCTTGGGGACAGGGCGAACTTC. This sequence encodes CASSSLGDRANF.

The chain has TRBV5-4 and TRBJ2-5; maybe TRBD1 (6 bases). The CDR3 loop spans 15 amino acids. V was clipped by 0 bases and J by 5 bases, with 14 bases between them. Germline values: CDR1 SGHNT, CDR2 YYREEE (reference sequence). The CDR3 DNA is TGTGCCAGCAGCTTGGAAGGTTCCACAGGGGAGACCCAGTACTTC. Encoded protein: CASSLEGSTGETQYF. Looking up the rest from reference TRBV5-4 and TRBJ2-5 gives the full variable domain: ETGVTQSPTHLIKTRGQQVTLRCSSQSGHNTVSWYQQALGQGPQFIFQYYREEENGRGNFPPRFSGLQFPNYSSELNVNALELDDSALYLCASSLEGSTGETQYFGPGTRLLVL.

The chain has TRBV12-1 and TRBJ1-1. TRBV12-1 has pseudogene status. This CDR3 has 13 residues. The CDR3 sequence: CATTATGNTEAFF. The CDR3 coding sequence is TGTGCCACCACCGCGACGGGAAACACTGAAGCTTTCTTT.

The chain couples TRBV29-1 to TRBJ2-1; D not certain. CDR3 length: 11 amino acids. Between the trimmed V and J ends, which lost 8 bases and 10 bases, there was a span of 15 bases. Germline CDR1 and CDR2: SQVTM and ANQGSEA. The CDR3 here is CSLSSSWEQFF. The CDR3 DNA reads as TGCAGCCTCTCGAGTTCATGGGAGCAGTTCTTC.

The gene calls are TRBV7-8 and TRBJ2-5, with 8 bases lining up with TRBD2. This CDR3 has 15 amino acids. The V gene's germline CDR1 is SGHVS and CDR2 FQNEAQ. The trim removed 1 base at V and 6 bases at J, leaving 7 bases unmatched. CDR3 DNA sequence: TGTGCCAGCAGCTTAGAGCGGGAGTGGCGAAAGACCCAGTACTTC. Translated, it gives CASSLEREWRKTQYF.

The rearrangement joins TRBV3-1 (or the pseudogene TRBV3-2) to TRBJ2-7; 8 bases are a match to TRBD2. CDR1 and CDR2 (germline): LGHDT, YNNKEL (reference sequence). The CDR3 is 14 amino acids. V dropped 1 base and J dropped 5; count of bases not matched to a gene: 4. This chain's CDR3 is CASSQAGGAHEQYF. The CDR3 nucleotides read TGTGCCAGCAGCCAAGCGGGAGGGGCCCACGAGCAGTACTTC.

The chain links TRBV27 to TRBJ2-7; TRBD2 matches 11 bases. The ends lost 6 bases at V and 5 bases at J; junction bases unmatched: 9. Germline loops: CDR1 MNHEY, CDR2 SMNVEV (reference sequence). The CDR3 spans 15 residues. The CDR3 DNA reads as TGTGCCAGCAGACCCATAGCGGGAGGGCCCCACGAGCAGTACTTC. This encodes CASRPIAGGPHEQYF.

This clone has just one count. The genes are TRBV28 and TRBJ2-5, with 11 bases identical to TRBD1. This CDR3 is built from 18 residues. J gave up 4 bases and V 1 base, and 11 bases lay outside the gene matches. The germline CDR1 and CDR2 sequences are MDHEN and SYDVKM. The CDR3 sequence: CASSLFGQGALKRETQYF. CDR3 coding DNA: TGTGCCAGCAGTTTATTTGGACAGGGGGCTCTGAAAAGAGAGACCCAGTACTTC.

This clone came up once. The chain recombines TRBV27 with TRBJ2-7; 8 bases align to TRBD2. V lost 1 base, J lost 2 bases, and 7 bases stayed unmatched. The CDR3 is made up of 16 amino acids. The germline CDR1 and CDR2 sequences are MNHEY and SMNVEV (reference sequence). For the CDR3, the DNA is TGTGCCAGCAGTTTATACGGGGGGGGGACCCCCTACGAGCAGTACTTC. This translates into CASSLYGGGTPYEQYF.

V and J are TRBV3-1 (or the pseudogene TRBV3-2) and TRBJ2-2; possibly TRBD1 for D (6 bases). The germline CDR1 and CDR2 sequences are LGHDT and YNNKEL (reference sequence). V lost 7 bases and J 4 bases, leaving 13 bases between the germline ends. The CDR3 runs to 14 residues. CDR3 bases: TGTGCCAGCATTTCAGGGGCGTCCACCGGGGAGCTGTTTTTT. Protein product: CASISGASTGELFF.

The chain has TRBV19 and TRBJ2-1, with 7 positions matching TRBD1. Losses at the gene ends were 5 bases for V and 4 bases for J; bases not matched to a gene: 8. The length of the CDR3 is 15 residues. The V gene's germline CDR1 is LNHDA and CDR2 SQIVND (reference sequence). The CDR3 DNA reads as TGTGCCAGTAGTCCAATTCGGGACAGATACAATGAGCAGTTCTTC. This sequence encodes CASSPIRDRYNEQFF.

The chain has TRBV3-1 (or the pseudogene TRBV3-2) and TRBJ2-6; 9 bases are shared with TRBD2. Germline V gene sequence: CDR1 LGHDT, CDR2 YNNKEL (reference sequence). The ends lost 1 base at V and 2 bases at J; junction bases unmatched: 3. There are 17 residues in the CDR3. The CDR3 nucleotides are TGTGCCAGCAGCCAAGTCCTAGCGGGAACTGGGGCCAACGTCCTGACTTTC. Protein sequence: CASSQVLAGTGANVLTF.

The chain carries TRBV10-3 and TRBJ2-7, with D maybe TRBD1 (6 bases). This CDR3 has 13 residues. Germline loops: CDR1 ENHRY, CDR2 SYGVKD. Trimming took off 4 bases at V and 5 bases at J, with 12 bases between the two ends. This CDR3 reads CAISAGVSNEQYF. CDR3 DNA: TGTGCCATCAGTGCAGGGGTCAGCAACGAGCAGTACTTC.

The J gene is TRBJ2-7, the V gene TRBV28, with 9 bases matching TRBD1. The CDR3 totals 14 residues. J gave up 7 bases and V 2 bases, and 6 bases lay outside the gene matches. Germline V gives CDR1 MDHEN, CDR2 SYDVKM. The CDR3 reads CASSLVQGAREQYF. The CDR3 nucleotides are TGTGCCAGCAGTTTAGTACAGGGGGCGAGGGAGCAGTACTTC.